This T cell receptor beta chain is from a study of spatial heterogeneity in lung cancer. As regards this clonotype: The junction departs from the called germline gene at one end, perhaps through a read error.

Germline CDR1 reads SGHAT; CDR2 reads FQNNGV. The CDR3 runs 14 residues. Time point meaning: sample taken at primary tumor resection. MiXCR, run by TCRdb on the 5' RACE reads, gives a single entry per CDR3 protein. This sample carries a few thousand distinct CDR3 sequences, around 6.6% of them seen once, and the ten largest clones take over 15%. The chain links TRBV11-2 to TRBJ2-2, with D hard to call. The TCR was taken from a male donor with early-stage non-small cell lung cancer. Specimen: normal lung tissue next to the tumor, collected at surgery. The CDR3 DNA reads TGTGCCAGCAGCCCAGAGCATGAAACCGAGGAGCTGTTTTTT. Translated: CASSPEHETEELFF.